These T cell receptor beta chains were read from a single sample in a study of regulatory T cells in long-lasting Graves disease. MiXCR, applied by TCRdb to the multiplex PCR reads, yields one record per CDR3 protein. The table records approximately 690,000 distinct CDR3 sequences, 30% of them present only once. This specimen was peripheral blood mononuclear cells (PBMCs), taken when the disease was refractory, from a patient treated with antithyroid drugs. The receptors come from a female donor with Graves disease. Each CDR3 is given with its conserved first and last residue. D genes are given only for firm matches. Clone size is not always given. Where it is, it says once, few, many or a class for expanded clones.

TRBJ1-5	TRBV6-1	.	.	CASREGADHQPQHF	TGTGCCAGTCGAGAGGGCGCGGACCATCAGCCCCAGCATTTT
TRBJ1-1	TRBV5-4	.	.	CASSWSGRGNTEAFF	TGTGCCAGCAGCTGGTCCGGCAGGGGGAACACTGAAGCTTTCTTT
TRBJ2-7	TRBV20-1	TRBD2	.	CSARDRASGTYEQYF	TGCAGTGCTAGAGATCGAGCTAGCGGAACCTACGAGCAGTACTTC
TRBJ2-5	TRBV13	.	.	CASNNREGETQYF	TGTGCCAGCAACAACCGGGAAGGGGAGACCCAGTACTTC
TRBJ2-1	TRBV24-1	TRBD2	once	CATILVTSGSSYNEQFF	TGTGCCACCATTCTAGTCACTAGCGGGAGCTCCTACAATGAGCAGTTCTTC
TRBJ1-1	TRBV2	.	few	CASRDPTAEAFF	TGTGCCAGCAGGGATCCGACGGCTGAAGCTTTCTTT
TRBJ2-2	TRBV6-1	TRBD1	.	CASRAGGIVRTGELFF	TGTGCCAGCAGGGCAGGGGGCATCGTAAGGACCGGGGAGCTGTTTTTT
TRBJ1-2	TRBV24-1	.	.	CATSDRHTGHYGYTF	TGTGCCACCAGTGACCGCCATACAGGGCACTATGGCTACACCTTC
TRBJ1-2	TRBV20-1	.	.	CSARPSLLYGYTF	TGCAGTGCTAGACCCAGCTTGCTCTATGGCTACACCTTC
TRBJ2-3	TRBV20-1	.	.	CSAPRTDTQYF	TGCAGTGCTCCCCGCACAGATACGCAGTATTTT
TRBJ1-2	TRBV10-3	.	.	CAISERDRRSTF	TGTGCCATCAGTGAGCGGGACCGCCGCTCCACCTTC
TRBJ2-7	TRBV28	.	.	CASTRQVRTAYEQYF	TGTGCCAGCACTAGACAGGTCCGCACAGCCTACGAGCAGTACTTC
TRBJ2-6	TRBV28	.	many	CASSWTEYSGANVLTF	TGTGCCAGCAGTTGGACGGAATACTCTGGGGCCAACGTCCTGACTTTC
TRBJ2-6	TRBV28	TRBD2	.	CASKGQGELAGSSGANVLTF	TGTGCCAGCAAGGGGCAGGGGGAACTAGCGGGGAGCTCTGGGGCCAACGTCCTGACTTTC
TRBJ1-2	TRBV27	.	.	CATRGGEGYTF	TGTGCCACCCGGGGGGGGGAAGGCTACACCTTC
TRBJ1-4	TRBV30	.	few	CARSTATNEKLFF	TGTGCCCGATCGACAGCTACTAATGAAAAACTGTTTTTT
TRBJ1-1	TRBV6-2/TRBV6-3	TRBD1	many	CASSYVGTGLNRKNTEAFF	TGTGCCAGCAGTTACGTGGGGACAGGGCTGAATAGGAAGAACACTGAAGCTTTCTTT
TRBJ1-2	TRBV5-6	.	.	CASSLQQGMVGYTF	TGTGCCAGCAGCCTTCAACAGGGAATGGTGGGCTACACCTTC
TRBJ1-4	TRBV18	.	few	CASSKVRDEKLFF	TGTGCCAGCTCAAAAGTTCGGGATGAAAAACTGTTTTTT
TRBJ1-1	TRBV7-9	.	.	CASSFGSRTEAFF	TGTGCCAGCAGCTTCGGCAGTCGCACTGAAGCTTTCTTT
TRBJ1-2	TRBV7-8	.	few	CASSLDTANYGYTF	TGTGCCAGCAGCTTGGACACAGCTAACTATGGCTACACCTTC
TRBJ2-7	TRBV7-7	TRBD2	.	CASSPWTSGAYSYEQYF	TGTGCCAGCAGCCCGTGGACTAGCGGGGCTTACTCCTACGAGCAGTACTTC
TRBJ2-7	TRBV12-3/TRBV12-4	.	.	CASSRVSSYEQYF	TGTGCCAGCTCGAGGGTTAGTTCCTACGAGCAGTACTTC
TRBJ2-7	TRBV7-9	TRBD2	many	CASSSGLAAASYEQYF	TGTGCCAGCAGTTCCGGACTAGCGGCTGCCTCCTACGAGCAGTACTTC
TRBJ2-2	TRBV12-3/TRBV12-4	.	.	CASSLLGSANTGELFF	TGTGCCAGCAGCCTCCTCGGGAGCGCGAACACCGGGGAGCTGTTTTTT
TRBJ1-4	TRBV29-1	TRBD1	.	CSALEGDRDEKLFF	TGCAGCGCCCTAGAGGGTGACAGGGACGAAAAACTGTTTTTT
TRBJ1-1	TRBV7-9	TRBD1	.	CASSFDRAPEAFF	TGTGCCAGCAGCTTTGACAGGGCCCCTGAAGCTTTCTTT
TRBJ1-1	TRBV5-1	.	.	CASSEVERNPIRPAEAFF	TGCGCCAGCAGCGAAGTGGAGAGGAACCCGATTAGACCGGCTGAAGCTTTCTTT
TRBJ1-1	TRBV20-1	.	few	CSARDGGGRAEAFF	TGCAGTGCTAGAGATGGGGGGGGAAGGGCTGAAGCTTTCTTT
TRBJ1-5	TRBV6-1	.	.	CASIGLPGQPQHF	TGTGCCAGCATAGGGCTACCGGGGCAGCCCCAGCATTTT
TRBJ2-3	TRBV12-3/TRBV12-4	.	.	CASSPGSRASDTQYF	TGTGCCAGCTCCCCGGGCAGTAGGGCCTCAGATACGCAGTATTTT